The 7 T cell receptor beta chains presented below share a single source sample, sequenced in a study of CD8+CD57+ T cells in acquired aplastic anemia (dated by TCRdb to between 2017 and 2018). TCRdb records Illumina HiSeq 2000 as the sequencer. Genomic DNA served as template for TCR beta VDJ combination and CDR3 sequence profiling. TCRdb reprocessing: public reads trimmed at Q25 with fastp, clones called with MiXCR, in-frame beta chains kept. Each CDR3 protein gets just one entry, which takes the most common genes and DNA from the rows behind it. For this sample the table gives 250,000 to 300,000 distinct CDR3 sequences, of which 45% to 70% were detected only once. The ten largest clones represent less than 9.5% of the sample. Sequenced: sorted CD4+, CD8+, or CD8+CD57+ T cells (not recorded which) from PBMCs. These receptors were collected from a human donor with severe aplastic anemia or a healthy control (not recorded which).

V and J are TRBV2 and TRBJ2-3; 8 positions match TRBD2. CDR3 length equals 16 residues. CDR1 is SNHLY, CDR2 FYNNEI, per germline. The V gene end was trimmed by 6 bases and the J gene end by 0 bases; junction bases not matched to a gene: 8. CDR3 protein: CASRATSGSSTDTQYF. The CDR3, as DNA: TGTGCCAGCAGGGCCACTAGCGGTTCTAGCACAGATACGCAGTATTTT. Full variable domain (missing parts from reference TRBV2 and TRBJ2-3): EPEVTQTPSHQVTQMGQEVILRCVPISNHLYFYWYRQILGQKVEFLVSFYNNEISEKSEIFDDQFSVERPDGSNFTLKIRSTKLEDSAMYFCASRATSGSSTDTQYFGPGTRLTVL.

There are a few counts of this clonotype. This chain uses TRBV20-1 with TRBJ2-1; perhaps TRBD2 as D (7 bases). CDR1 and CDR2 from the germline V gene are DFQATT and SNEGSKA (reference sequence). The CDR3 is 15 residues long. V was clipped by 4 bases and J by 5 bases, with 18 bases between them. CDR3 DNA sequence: TGCAGTGCTAACGAACCGGGGGGCCAAGACAATGAGCAGTTCTTC. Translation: CSANEPGGQDNEQFF.

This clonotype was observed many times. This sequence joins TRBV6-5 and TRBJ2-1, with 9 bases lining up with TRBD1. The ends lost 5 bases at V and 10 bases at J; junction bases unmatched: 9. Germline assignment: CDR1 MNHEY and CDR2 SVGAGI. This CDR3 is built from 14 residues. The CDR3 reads CASSRDFGTGEQFF. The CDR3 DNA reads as TGTGCCAGCAGTCGCGACTTTGGGACAGGGGAGCAGTTCTTC.

CDR3 DNA: TGTGCCAGCAGCTTAGCGCGGGGGATCAAAGAGACCCAGTACTTC. Translating gives CASSLARGIKETQYF. V usage is TRBV7-8 and J usage is TRBJ2-5; 7 nucleotides agree with TRBD2. Germline V gene data show CDR1 as SGHVS and CDR2 as FQNEAQ. The CDR3 is 15 residues long. Unmatched junction bases numbered 4, after V lost 0 bases and J lost 3 bases.

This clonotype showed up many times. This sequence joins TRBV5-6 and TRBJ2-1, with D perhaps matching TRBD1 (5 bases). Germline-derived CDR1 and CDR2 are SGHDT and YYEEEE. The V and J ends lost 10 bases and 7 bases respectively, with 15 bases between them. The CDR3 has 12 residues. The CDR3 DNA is TGTGCCTACAGTAGGGGTAGAAATGAGCAGTTCTTC. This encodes CAYSRGRNEQFF.

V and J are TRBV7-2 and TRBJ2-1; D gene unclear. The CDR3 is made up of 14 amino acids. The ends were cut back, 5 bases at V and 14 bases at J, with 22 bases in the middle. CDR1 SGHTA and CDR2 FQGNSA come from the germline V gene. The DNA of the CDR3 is TGTGCCAGCAGCCAGTCGGCCGTCTTCCTCCTGGAGTTCTTC. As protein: CASSQSAVFLLEFF.

The CDR3 DNA reads as TGTGCCAGCAGGAACCCCACTAGCGGGAGAACTTACAATGAGCAGTTCTTC. Encoded protein: CASRNPTSGRTYNEQFF. V is TRBV5-4 and J is TRBJ2-1; 11 nucleotides line up with TRBD2. J lost 4 bases, V lost 5 bases, and 11 bases had no gene match. The germline gives CDR1 SGHNT, CDR2 YYREEE (reference sequence). The CDR3 length is 17 residues.